These 18 T cell receptor beta chains came from one sample sequenced in a study of molecular identifiers for immune sequencing clone quantification. One entry per CDR3 protein, called by TCRdb with MiXCR from the PCR reads. The table lists under 600,000 distinct CDR3 sequences, over 20% of them singletons. The sample taken for sequencing was naive CD8+ T cells from blood, with Jurkat cell RNA spiked in. The sample's subset: FACS-sorted CD8+CD4-CCR7+CD45RA+ naive T cells. These receptors were obtained from a human donor in good health. Some libraries in this study had Jurkat cell RNA spiked in.

This clonotype was seen a handful of times. This sequence joins TRBV4-1 and TRBJ1-1; TRBD1 matches at 9 bases. This CDR3 spans 13 amino acids. Germline loops: CDR1 MGHRA, CDR2 YSYEKL. The V and J ends lost 1 base and 10 bases, in that order; junction bases with no gene match: 4. CDR3 DNA: TGCGCCAGCAGCCAAGGGAGGGACAGGGCAGCTTTCTTT. Amino acids: CASSQGRDRAAFF.

About this clonotype itself: A much larger clone lies a single base off, so this may be a read error. The chain has TRBV19 and TRBJ1-1, with no clear D. Germline CDR1 LNHDA, CDR2 SQIVND (reference sequence). Trimming removed 3 bases at V and 3 bases at J, with 11 bases between. The CDR3 sequence is 14 residues long. The DNA of the CDR3 is TGTGCCAGTAGTATCGTGAGTTTGGACACTGAAGCTTTCTTT. Its protein is CASSIVSLDTEAFF.

This clonotype was detected only a few times. The chain joins TRBV4-3 to TRBJ2-7; D is unclear. CDR3 size: 15 residues. V gave up 0 bases and J gave up 3 bases, with 12 bases separating them. In germline, CDR1 is LGHNA, CDR2 YSLEER. This chain's CDR3 is CASSQDIPGNYEQYF. The CDR3 coding sequence is TGCGCCAGCAGCCAAGATATCCCAGGAAACTACGAGCAGTACTTC.

This clonotype has at least ten counts. The chain has TRBV12-3 or TRBV12-4 and TRBJ1-5, with 7 bases aligning to TRBD1. Trimming cost V 5 bases and J 1 base; bases outside gene matches: 5. The CDR3 runs to 15 residues. The CDR3, as DNA: TGTGCCAGCAGTCGTACAGGGGCGAGCAATCAGCCCCAGCATTTT. Its protein is CASSRTGASNQPQHF.

This clonotype appeared many times. The chain has TRBV4-3 and TRBJ2-3, with D possibly being TRBD1 (5 bases). The CDR3 loop spans 13 amino acids. V lost 5 bases and J lost 4, with 10 bases in between. Germline CDR1 is LGHNA and CDR2 is YSLEER. The CDR3 is CASSGEGADTQYF. CDR3 bases: TGCGCCAGCAGCGGTGAAGGGGCAGATACGCAGTATTTT.

This clonotype was counted many times. V and J are TRBV28 and TRBJ2-7; 9 bases agree with TRBD2. Looked up from germline, CDR1 is MDHEN and CDR2 is SYDVKM. CDR3 size: 16 residues. The junction had 9 bases not matched to a gene; V was cut back by 6 bases and J by 0 bases. CDR3 loop: CASSPLSGGRSYEQYF. The CDR3 coding sequence is TGTGCCAGCAGCCCCCTTAGCGGGGGCCGCTCCTACGAGCAGTACTTC.

This clonotype was counted a few times. Being one base from a much bigger clone, this may be a read error. This chain connects TRBV5-6 to TRBJ1-1; D is undetermined. The V end lost 2 bases, the J end lost 1 base, and 6 bases lay between the germline ends. The CDR3 loop spans 13 amino acids. CDR1 and CDR2 (germline): SGHDT, YYEEEE. The CDR3 spells CASSLWRNTEAFF. The CDR3 nucleotides read TGTGCCAGCAGCTTATGGCGGAACACTGAAGCTTTCTTT.

On this clonotype: This may arise from a read error, as a much more abundant clone is one base away. The chain is built from TRBV12-5 and TRBJ2-5; maybe TRBD1 (6 bases). V was pared by 6 bases and J by 5 bases, with 13 bases between. The CDR3 length is 13 residues. From germline, CDR1 is LGHNT and CDR2 FRNRAP. The CDR3 reads CASGPGASETQYF. In nucleotides, the CDR3 is TGTGCTAGTGGACCAGGGGCCTCCGAGACCCAGTACTTC.

This clonotype was observed at least ten times. This sequence joins TRBV27 and TRBJ2-7, with TRBD1 matching 9 bases. Germline values: CDR1 MNHEY, CDR2 SMNVEV (reference sequence). V lost 6 bases, J lost 0 bases, and 6 bases stayed unmatched. The CDR3 has 15 residues. The CDR3 coding sequence is TGTGCCAGCAGCGTGGACAGGGGAAGCTCCTACGAGCAGTACTTC. It translates to CASSVDRGSSYEQYF.

This clonotype has more than one count but fewer than ten. The chain recombines TRBV6-2 or TRBV6-3 with TRBJ2-1, with 15 bases identical to TRBD2. Unmatched junction bases numbered 0, after V lost 2 bases and J lost 4 bases. The CDR3 runs to 16 residues. Per germline, CDR1 MNHEY and CDR2 SVGEGT. CDR3 coding DNA: TGTGCCAGCAGTTACGGGACTAGCGGGAGGTACAATGAGCAGTTCTTC. It yields the protein CASSYGTSGRYNEQFF.

V and J are TRBV20-1 and TRBJ2-7; D call uncertain. V lost 5 bases and J lost 6, with 29 bases in between. This CDR3 comprises 17 residues. Germline V gene sequence: CDR1 DFQATT, CDR2 SNEGSKA (reference sequence). The CDR3 region is CSAQILFYPSPYSEQYF. The CDR3 DNA is TGCAGTGCTCAGATTTTATTCTACCCGAGTCCTTACTCCGAGCAGTACTTC.

Concerning this clonotype: Given a much more abundant clone one base away, this may be a read error. The J gene is TRBJ2-7, the V gene TRBV27, with D perhaps TRBD1 (5 bases). The CDR3 is made up of 15 amino acids. V was cut by 8 bases and J by 2 bases, with 19 bases left in between. Germline lookup yields CDR1 MNHEY and CDR2 SMNVEV (reference sequence). In DNA form, the CDR3 reads TGTGCCAGCTGTAAGGGGCCAGGCGGTGCCTACGAGCAGTACTTC. It specifies CASCKGPGGAYEQYF.

This clonotype was seen only a few times. DNA of the CDR3: TGCAGTGCTATGACAGGGGCGATGTACAATGAGCAGTTCTTC. Protein sequence: CSAMTGAMYNEQFF. The chain joins TRBV20-1 to TRBJ2-1, with 8 bases identical to TRBD1. Trimming took 4 bases from V and 4 from J; bases not matched to a gene: 6. CDR3 length: 14 amino acids. Germline assignment: CDR1 DFQATT and CDR2 SNEGSKA (reference sequence).

V is TRBV5-6 and J is TRBJ1-5; 7 positions match TRBD1. CDR1 and CDR2 (germline): SGHDT, YYEEEE. With 3 bases clipped from V and 6 bases from J, the junction kept 6 bases outside the gene matches. This CDR3 contains 14 residues. CDR3 loop: CASSSGAGGQPQHF. Here the CDR3 DNA reads TGTGCCAGCAGCTCCGGGGCAGGGGGTCAGCCCCAGCATTTT. The whole variable domain, filled in from reference TRBV5-6 and TRBJ1-5, reads DAGVTQSPTHLIKTRGQQVTLRCSPKSGHDTVSWYQQALGQGPQFIFQYYEEEERQRGNFPDRFSGHQFPNYSSELNVNALLLGDSALYLCASSSGAGGQPQHFGDGTRLSIL.

At least ten counts were recorded for this clonotype. The chain is built from TRBV28 and TRBJ1-5; D call uncertain. The CDR3 is made up of 14 amino acids. V was cut by 4 bases and J by 2 bases, with 9 bases left in between. Germline loops: CDR1 MDHEN, CDR2 SYDVKM. The DNA of the CDR3 is TGTGCCAGCAGTTGGGTACTCGGCAATCAGCCCCAGCATTTT. Translating it yields CASSWVLGNQPQHF.

In regard to this clonotype: One end of the junction is discordant with germline, which a read error may explain. The chain uses TRBV7-7 and TRBJ2-7, with a weak D call TRBD2 (5 bases). Germline CDR1 is SSHAT and CDR2 is FNYEAQ (reference sequence). This CDR3 contains 13 residues. Here the CDR3 reads CASSPNGIDEQYF. CDR3 DNA sequence: TGTGCTAGCAGCCCGAACGGGATCGACGAGCAGTACTTC.

The V and J genes are TRBV4-1 and TRBJ1-2, with D hard to call. This CDR3 comprises 18 residues. Trimming removed 0 bases from V and 8 bases from J, with 25 bases in between. Germline CDR1 is MGHRA and CDR2 is YSYEKL. The CDR3 bases are TGCGCCAGCAGCCAAGATCGCCCCGCTATCTTAGCTAAAAACGGCTACACCTTC. Translation gives CASSQDRPAILAKNGYTF.

This clonotype was seen more than once but under ten times. V and J are TRBV5-6 and TRBJ2-7; 7 bases agree with TRBD1. This CDR3 comprises 14 residues. CDR1 and CDR2 from the germline V gene are SGHDT and YYEEEE. With V trimmed by 7 bases and J by 4 bases, 11 bases remained unmatched. CDR3: CASWPQGLVYEQYF. The CDR3 DNA follows: TGTGCCAGCTGGCCACAGGGGTTGGTGTACGAGCAGTACTTC.